The rows below give T cell receptor beta chains drawn from one sample of a study of cytomegalovirus exposure and HLA in healthy donors. The protocol was immunoSEQ multiplex PCR, while the TCRdb copy is restricted to in-frame clones and leaves out a portion. This table has 170,000 or so clones, approximately 80% appearing once. The sample taken for sequencing was PBMCs. The receptors were gathered from a woman aged 30 to 39 in good health and CMV-seronegative. The CDR3 runs from the conserved cysteine through the conserved F or W. The D gene is left open where the match is weak. A clone size is listed for some rows: how often the clone was seen (once, few, many), or a class if it is expanded.

j_call v_call clone_size d_call cdr3_nt cdr3_aa
TRBJ2-1 TRBV28 . . TGTGCCAGTTTTGGGGGGACTGCCGCGATCTTC CASFGGTAAIF
TRBJ2-6 TRBV5-6 . . TGTGCCAGCAGCTTGGAGACAATTGCTTCTGGGGCCAACGTCCTGACTTTC CASSLETIASGANVLTF
TRBJ2-7 TRBV28 . TRBD2 TGTGCCAGCAGTTTCCGGGGACTAGCGGGGTACGAGCAGTACTTC CASSFRGLAGYEQYF
TRBJ1-1 TRBV10-3 . . TGTGCCATCAGTGAACAGGTTAGGGGCACTGAAGCTTTCTTT CAISEQVRGTEAFF
TRBJ2-1 TRBV30 . TRBD2 TGTGCTGTAAGCGGGAGGGCCGCCTACAATGAGCAGTTCTTC CAVSGRAAYNEQFF
TRBJ2-1 TRBV27 . . TGTGCCAGCACCGAGAGTGGCTCCTACAATGAGCAGTTCTTC CASTESGSYNEQFF
TRBJ2-5 TRBV18 . TRBD1 TGTGCCAGCTCCCCCGGGACAGGGGGCTCCGAGACCCAGTACTTC CASSPGTGGSETQYF
TRBJ1-2 TRBV10-3 few . TGTGCCATTTCGGAGGGACCATTAACTAATGGCTACACCTTC CAISEGPLTNGYTF
TRBJ2-5 TRBV7-9 . TRBD1 TGTGCCAGCAGCCCTCAATACCCCGGACAGGGAAGGCAAGAGACCCAGTACTTC CASSPQYPGQGRQETQYF
TRBJ1-5 TRBV27 . . TGTGCCAGCAGAATGACAGCGGGGGGACAGCCCCAGCATTTT CASRMTAGGQPQHF
TRBJ1-5 TRBV7-8 . . TGTGCCAGCAGCGTGTCACAGGCTAGCAATCAGCCCCAGCATTTT CASSVSQASNQPQHF
TRBJ2-3 TRBV19 . . TGTGCCAGTAGTATCGGACAGAACACAGATACGCAGTATTTT CASSIGQNTDTQYF
TRBJ2-7 TRBV29-1 many TRBD2 TGCAGCGTTGAAGTGTCAGCGGGAGGTCCCTACGAGCAGTACTTC CSVEVSAGGPYEQYF